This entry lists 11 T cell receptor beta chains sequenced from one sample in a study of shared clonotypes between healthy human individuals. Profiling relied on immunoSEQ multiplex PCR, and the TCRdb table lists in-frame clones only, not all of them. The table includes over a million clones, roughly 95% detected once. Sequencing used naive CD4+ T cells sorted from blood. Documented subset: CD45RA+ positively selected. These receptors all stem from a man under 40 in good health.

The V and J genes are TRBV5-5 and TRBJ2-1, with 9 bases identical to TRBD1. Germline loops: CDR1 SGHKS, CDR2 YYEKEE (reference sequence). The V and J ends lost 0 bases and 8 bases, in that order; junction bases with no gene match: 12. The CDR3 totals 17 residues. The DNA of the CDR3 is TGTGCCAGCAGCTTGGATCCACGGGACAGGGTTCCCGATGAGCAGTTCTTC. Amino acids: CASSLDPRDRVPDEQFF.

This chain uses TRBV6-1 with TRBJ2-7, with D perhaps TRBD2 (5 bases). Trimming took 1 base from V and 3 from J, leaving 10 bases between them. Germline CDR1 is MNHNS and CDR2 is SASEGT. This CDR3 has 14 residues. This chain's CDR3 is CASSEVGVGYEQYF. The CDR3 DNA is TGTGCCAGCAGTGAAGTGGGAGTGGGCTACGAGCAGTACTTC.

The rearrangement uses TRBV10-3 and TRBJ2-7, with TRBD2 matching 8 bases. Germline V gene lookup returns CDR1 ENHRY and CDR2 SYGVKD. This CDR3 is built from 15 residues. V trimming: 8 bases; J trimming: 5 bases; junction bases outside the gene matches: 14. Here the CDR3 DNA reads TGTGCCATCCGCCCGAGCGGGAGCGGGATAAACGAGCAGTACTTC. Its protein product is CAIRPSGSGINEQYF.

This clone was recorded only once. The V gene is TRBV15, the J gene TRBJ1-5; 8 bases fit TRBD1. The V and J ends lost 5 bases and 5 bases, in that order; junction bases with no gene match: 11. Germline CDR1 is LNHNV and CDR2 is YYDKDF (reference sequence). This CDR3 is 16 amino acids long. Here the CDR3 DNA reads TGTGCCACCAGCTCACTAGGACAGGGAGGATATCAGCCCCAGCATTTT. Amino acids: CATSSLGQGGYQPQHF. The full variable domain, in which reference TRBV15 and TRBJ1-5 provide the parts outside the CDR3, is DAMVIQNPRYQVTQFGKPVTLSCSQTLNHNVMYWYQQKSSQAPKLLFHYYDKDFNNEADTPDNFQSRRPNTSFCFLDIRSPGLGDTAMYLCATSSLGQGGYQPQHFGDGTRLSIL.

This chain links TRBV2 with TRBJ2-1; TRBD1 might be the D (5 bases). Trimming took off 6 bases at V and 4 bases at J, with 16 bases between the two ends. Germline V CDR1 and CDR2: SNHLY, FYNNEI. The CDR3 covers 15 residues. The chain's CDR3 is CASRRQPVSYNEQFF. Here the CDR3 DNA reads TGTGCCAGCAGACGACAGCCGGTCAGTTACAATGAGCAGTTCTTC.

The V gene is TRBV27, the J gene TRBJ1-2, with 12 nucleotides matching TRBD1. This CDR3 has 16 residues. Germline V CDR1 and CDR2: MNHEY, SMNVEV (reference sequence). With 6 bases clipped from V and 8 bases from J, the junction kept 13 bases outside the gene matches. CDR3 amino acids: CASSPPPGQGARGYTF. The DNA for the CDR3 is TGTGCCAGCAGCCCTCCGCCGGGACAGGGGGCCCGAGGCTACACCTTC.

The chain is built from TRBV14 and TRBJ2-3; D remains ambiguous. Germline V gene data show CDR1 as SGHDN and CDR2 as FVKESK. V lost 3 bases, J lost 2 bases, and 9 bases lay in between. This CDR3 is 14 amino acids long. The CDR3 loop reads CASSQARVTDTQYF. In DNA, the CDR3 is TGTGCCAGCAGCCAGGCCAGAGTCACAGATACGCAGTATTTT.

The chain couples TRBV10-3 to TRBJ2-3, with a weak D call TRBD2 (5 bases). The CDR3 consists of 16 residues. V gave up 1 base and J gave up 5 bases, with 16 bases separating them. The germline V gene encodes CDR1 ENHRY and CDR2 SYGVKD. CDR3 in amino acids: CAISEFTGWREDTQYF. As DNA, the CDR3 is TGTGCCATCAGTGAGTTTACGGGGTGGAGAGAAGATACGCAGTATTTT.

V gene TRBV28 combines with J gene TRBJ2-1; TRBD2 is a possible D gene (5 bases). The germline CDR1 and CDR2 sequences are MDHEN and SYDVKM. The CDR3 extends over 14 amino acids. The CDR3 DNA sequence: TGTGTAACCGGCAGCGGAAGCTCCTACAATGAGCAGTTCTTC. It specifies CVTGSGSSYNEQFF.

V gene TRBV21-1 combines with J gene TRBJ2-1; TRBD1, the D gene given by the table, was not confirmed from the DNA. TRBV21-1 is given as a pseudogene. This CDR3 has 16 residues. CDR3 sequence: CASSKPRGQGYNEQFF. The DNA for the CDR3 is TGTGCCAGCAGCAAACCCAGGGGACAGGGGTACAATGAGCAGTTCTTC.

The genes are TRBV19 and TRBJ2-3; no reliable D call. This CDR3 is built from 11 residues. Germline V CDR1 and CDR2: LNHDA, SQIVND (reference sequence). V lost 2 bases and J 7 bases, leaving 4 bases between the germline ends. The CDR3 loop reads CASSITYTQYF. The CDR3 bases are TGTGCCAGTAGTATAACGTATACGCAGTATTTT.